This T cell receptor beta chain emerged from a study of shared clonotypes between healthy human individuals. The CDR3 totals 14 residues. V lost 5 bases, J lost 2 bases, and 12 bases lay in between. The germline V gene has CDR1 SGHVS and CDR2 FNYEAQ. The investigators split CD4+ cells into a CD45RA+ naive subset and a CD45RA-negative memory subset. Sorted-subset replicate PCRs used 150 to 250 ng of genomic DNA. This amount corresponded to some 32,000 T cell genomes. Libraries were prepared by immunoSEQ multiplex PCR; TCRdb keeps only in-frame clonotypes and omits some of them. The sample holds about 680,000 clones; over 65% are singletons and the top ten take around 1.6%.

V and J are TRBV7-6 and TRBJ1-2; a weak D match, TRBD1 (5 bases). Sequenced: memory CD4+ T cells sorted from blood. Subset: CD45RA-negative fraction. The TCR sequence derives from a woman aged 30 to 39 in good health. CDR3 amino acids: CASSPRGWNYGYTF. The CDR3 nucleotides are TGTGCCAGCAGCCCCCGGGGGTGGAACTATGGCTACACCTTC.